This entry lists 18 T cell receptor beta chains sequenced from one sample in a study of cytomegalovirus exposure and HLA in healthy donors. The PCR used 60 Vbeta and 13 Jbeta primers. Measured with immunoSEQ multiplex PCR; TCRdb has only the in-frame clones, and not every one. The sample has around 160,000 clones, over 70% seen once. The sample comprised PBMCs. Every receptor here comes from a male donor in good health and CMV-seropositive.

The chain employs TRBV6-6 and TRBJ2-7; 9 bases line up with TRBD2. The CDR3 consists of 15 residues. The J segment lost 0 bases and the V segment lost 6 bases, leaving 6 bases of the junction unmatched. Looked up from germline, CDR1 is MNHNY and CDR2 is SVGAGI (reference sequence). The CDR3 is CASSHSGGFSYEQYF. The CDR3 DNA follows: TGTGCCAGCAGCCACAGCGGGGGGTTCTCCTACGAGCAGTACTTC.

This chain connects TRBV9 to TRBJ2-3, with unresolved D. The germline V gene encodes CDR1 SGDLS and CDR2 YYNGEE. This CDR3 is 15 amino acids long. Trimming shortened V by 4 bases and J by 1 base, and 13 bases separated the two germline ends. The CDR3 is CASSLLRFGTDTQYF. CDR3 nucleotides: TGTGCCAGCAGCCTGTTGAGGTTTGGCACAGATACGCAGTATTTT.

CDR3 sequence (DNA): TGTGCCAGCAGCTCACCGGCGGGCGGGGGGGTCTACAATGAGCAGTTCTTC. It yields the protein CASSSPAGGGVYNEQFF. This chain uses TRBV9 with TRBJ2-1, with 9 positions matching TRBD2. The V and J ends lost 4 bases and 3 bases, in that order; junction bases with no gene match: 11. Germline V gives CDR1 SGDLS, CDR2 YYNGEE. This CDR3 comprises 17 residues.

This rearrangement joins TRBV11-2 to TRBJ2-1; 13 bases align to TRBD2. Germline V gene lookup returns CDR1 SGHAT and CDR2 FQNNGV. The CDR3 is 17 residues long. The trim removed 6 bases at V and 7 bases at J, leaving 12 bases unmatched. The CDR3 coding sequence is TGTGCCAGCAGGTCACTAGCGGGGGGGCCGGGTGCGAATGAGCAGTTCTTC. Protein sequence: CASRSLAGGPGANEQFF.

This clone was seen just once. J is TRBJ1-5 and V is TRBV6-9; D gene ambiguous. This CDR3 has 13 amino acids. Trimming stripped 4 bases from V and 7 bases from J, with 11 bases between. CDR1 is MNHGY, CDR2 SVAAGI, per germline. DNA for the CDR3: TGTGCCAGCAGTTTGGCGGGGAACCAGCCCCAGCATTTT. Protein: CASSLAGNQPQHF.

This rearrangement joins TRBV12-5 to TRBJ2-3; 7 nucleotides line up with TRBD2. The CDR3 is 15 residues long. The J segment lost 1 base and the V segment lost 1 base, leaving 2 bases of the junction unmatched. Germline V gives CDR1 LGHNT, CDR2 FRNRAP. The CDR3 loop reads CASGLERGGTDTQYF. In DNA, the CDR3 is TGTGCTAGTGGTTTGGAGCGGGGAGGCACAGATACGCAGTATTTT.

This chain connects TRBV6-1 to TRBJ1-5, with D unresolved. V was shortened by 2 bases and J by 6 bases, with 14 bases between the two germline ends. CDR3 length equals 15 residues. Germline V lookup: CDR1 MNHNS, CDR2 SASEGT. The CDR3 sequence is CASSEYRGESQPQHF. In nucleotides, the CDR3 is TGTGCCAGCAGTGAATATCGGGGAGAGTCTCAGCCCCAGCATTTT.

This clone was observed a few times. The V call is TRBV15, the J call TRBJ2-5; 8 nucleotides match TRBD1. This CDR3 has 13 residues. V dropped 2 bases and J dropped 5; count of bases not matched to a gene: 1. Looked up from germline, CDR1 is LNHNV and CDR2 is YYDKDF (reference sequence). CDR3 in amino acids: CATSRRDRETQYF. The CDR3, as DNA: TGTGCCACCAGCAGAAGGGACAGGGAGACCCAGTACTTC.

CDR3 in amino acids: CASSLRNEQFF. Here the CDR3 DNA reads TGTGCCAGCAGCTTGCGGAATGAGCAGTTCTTC. This sequence joins TRBV5-6 and TRBJ2-1; D is unclear. The CDR3 consists of 11 residues. Trimming left V 1 base short and J 7 bases short, with 3 bases between. Per the germline V gene, CDR1 is SGHDT and CDR2 is YYEEEE.

In this sample, this clone turned up once. The chain carries TRBV29-1 and TRBJ2-1; 11 bases match TRBD2. The CDR3 consists of 13 residues. Germline CDR1 is SQVTM and CDR2 is ANQGSEA. The J segment lost 9 bases and the V segment lost 4 bases, leaving 5 bases of the junction unmatched. The CDR3 loop is CSVVAGGHGEQFF. The CDR3 DNA reads as TGCAGCGTTGTAGCGGGGGGGCATGGTGAGCAGTTCTTC.

The gene calls are TRBV7-8 and TRBJ2-6; TRBD1 is a possible D gene (5 bases). Germline CDR1 SGHVS, CDR2 FQNEAQ. The CDR3 loop spans 15 amino acids. The V end was cut by 7 bases, the J end by 2 bases, with 12 bases between. CDR3 in DNA: TGTGCCAGCACCCTTAAGGGGCCTGGGGCCAACGTCCTGACTTTC. Translating it yields CASTLKGPGANVLTF.

This sequence joins TRBV7-3 and TRBJ2-3, with 7 bases fitting TRBD1. Losses at the gene ends were 2 bases for V and 3 bases for J; bases not matched to a gene: 5. The CDR3 sequence is 15 residues long. Per the germline V gene, CDR1 is SGHTA and CDR2 is FQGTGA. CDR3 in DNA: TGTGCCAGCAGCTTAGGTGACAGGGTGACAGATACGCAGTATTTT. It translates to CASSLGDRVTDTQYF.

The CDR3 region is CASSLAAQLLDTQYF. In DNA form, the CDR3 reads TGTGCCAGCAGCTTAGCTGCCCAACTGTTAGATACGCAGTATTTT. The chain recombines TRBV7-2 with TRBJ2-3, with unresolved D. The CDR3 spans 15 residues. With 0 bases removed from V and 5 bases from J, the gap between germline ends came to 12 bases. Germline values: CDR1 SGHTA, CDR2 FQGNSA.

J is TRBJ1-4 and V is TRBV7-6, with TRBD1 matching 11 bases. CDR3 size: 17 residues. V shed 3 bases, J shed 8 bases, and the junction held 11 bases outside the gene matches. Germline lookup yields CDR1 SGHVS and CDR2 FNYEAQ. The CDR3 sequence: CASSFGQGARVGEKLFF. DNA for the CDR3: TGTGCCAGCAGCTTCGGACAGGGGGCAAGGGTTGGAGAAAAACTGTTTTTT.

V and J are TRBV7-2 and TRBJ2-7; D possibly corresponds to TRBD2 (6 bases). V was trimmed by 1 base and J by 7 bases, leaving 11 bases between them. CDR3 length equals 13 residues. The germline V gene has CDR1 SGHTA and CDR2 FQGNSA. Here the CDR3 reads CASSLEIGREQYF. As DNA, the CDR3 is TGTGCCAGCAGCTTAGAGATAGGGAGGGAGCAGTACTTC.

The gene calls are TRBV10-2 and TRBJ1-5; D ambiguous. This CDR3 has 12 residues. Germline-derived CDR1 and CDR2 are WSHSY and SAAADI. Trimming shortened V by 6 bases and J by 4 bases, and 7 bases separated the two germline ends. This CDR3 reads CASSLYNQPQHF. The CDR3, as DNA: TGCGCCAGCAGCCTATATAATCAGCCCCAGCATTTT.

The chain combines TRBV15 with TRBJ1-4, with D possibly TRBD1 on 5 matching bases. Germline CDR1 reads LNHNV; CDR2 reads YYDKDF (reference sequence). The CDR3 runs 14 residues. V was cut by 0 bases and J by 8 bases, with 10 bases left in between. The CDR3 loop reads CATSRDRGGEKLFF. For the CDR3, the DNA is TGTGCCACCAGCAGAGATAGGGGAGGGGAAAAACTGTTTTTT. Based on the CDR3 plus reference TRBV15 and TRBJ1-4, the full variable domain is DAMVIQNPRYQVTQFGKPVTLSCSQTLNHNVMYWYQQKSSQAPKLLFHYYDKDFNNEADTPDNFQSRRPNTSFCFLDIRSPGLGDTAMYLCATSRDRGGEKLFFGSGTQLSVL.

The rearrangement links TRBV18 to TRBJ1-1, with D unresolved. The CDR3 extends over 15 amino acids. Germline V gene lookup returns CDR1 KGHSH and CDR2 LQKENI. V dropped 6 bases and J dropped 1 base, with 15 bases sitting between them. The CDR3 nucleotides read TGTGCCAGCTCCCCCCGAGTGGAGGGGAACACTGAAGCTTTCTTT. Translation gives CASSPRVEGNTEAFF.